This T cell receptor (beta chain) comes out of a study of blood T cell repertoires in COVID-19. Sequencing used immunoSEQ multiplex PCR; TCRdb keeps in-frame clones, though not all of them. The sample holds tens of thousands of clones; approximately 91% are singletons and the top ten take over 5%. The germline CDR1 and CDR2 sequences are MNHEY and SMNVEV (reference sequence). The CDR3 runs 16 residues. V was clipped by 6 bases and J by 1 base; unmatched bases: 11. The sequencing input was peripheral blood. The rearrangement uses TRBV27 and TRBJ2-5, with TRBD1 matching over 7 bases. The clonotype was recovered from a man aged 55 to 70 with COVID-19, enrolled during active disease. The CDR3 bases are TGTGCCAGCAGGGGGCCGCAATGGACAGGCCAAGAGACCCAGTACTTC. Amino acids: CASRGPQWTGQETQYF.